The present entry profiles one T cell receptor beta chain with its context. No cognate antigen has been identified for it. The input lacks base qualities; no much larger clone sits a single base away. This sample was included in a study of molecular identifiers for immune sequencing clone quantification (dated by TCRdb to the late 2010s). For context, the study as a whole: For a replicate experiment, RNA from around 20,000 or 99,000 naive CD8 T cells was divided into five aliquots, of which four were sequenced. CD8 T cells were used in a methods study to benchmark molecular-identifier clustering-based TCR repertoire sequencing (MIDCIRS) and TCR RNA copy counting.

What the study reported, not specific to this receptor: Spiked-in Jurkat TCR RNA equal to a single cell's worth was reported to be detectable even within 1,100,000 naive CD8 T cells. Highly expanded clone sizes could be underestimated if identical TCR molecules share a barcode. Modeling gave around 2.7 recovered TCR RNA copies per cell versus around 10 by digital PCR, implying about 30% capture efficiency. When barcode sub-clustering was not used, chimeric consensus sequences inflated TCR diversity, with chimeras reaching as high as 47%. In CMV-specific effector cells, clones with more than 20 RNA copies contained over 98% of molecules, whereas in naive cells such clones contained under 1% of molecules. Spiked-in Jurkat TCR RNA (about ten copies' worth), which is not part of the donor repertoire, was contained in the naive libraries.

CDR1 and CDR2 are read off the germline V gene (reference sequence) as DFQATT and SNEGSKA. V and J are trimmed by 0 bases and 4 bases, and the gene matches miss 7 bases of the junction. From its cysteine to its phenylalanine, the CDR3 spans 16 amino acids. The DNA shown is the 48-base CDR3, in frame from base 1. Library construction relied on PCR. The sample was run on an Illumina HiSeq 4000. Bulk TCR libraries were generated as previously described, with the TCR primers listed in Table S5 used. The Qiagen AllPrep DNA/RNA kit was used to purify total RNA. Before analysis, reads from multiple sequencing runs of the same library were pooled. The original methods were these. Reads were retained only if the reads had an exact TCR constant sequence, and the retained reads were trimmed to 150 nt and grouped according to their 12-nt molecular barcodes. Reads within each barcode group were sub-clustered using a 15% Levenshtein threshold, and quality-weighted consensus sequences were constructed for each RNA molecule. Non-functional sequences were filtered out, along with any lower-count sequence sitting one edit away from another sequence. Based on fitting two negative binomial distributions, any barcode sub-cluster with under 20% of the maximum read count was discarded. The public reads were reprocessed in TCRdb via fastp at Q25 and MiXCR, keeping in-frame beta chains. For every CDR3 protein sequence, its rows merge into one entry that carries the most common genes and DNA. V and J calls and clone size were set by TCRdb, not the authors. This sample has around 82,000 distinct CDR3 sequences in its table, and roughly 20% of those were observed once. 0.7% to 0.95% of the sample is taken by the ten largest.

Libraries of naive CD8 T cells were generated from roughly 21,000 to 960,000 sorted cells, with 10%, 30% or 50% of the purified RNA used. Naive CD8 T cells were FACS-sorted as CD8+CD4-CCR7+CD45RA+ on a BD FACSAria II into RLT Plus buffer. Detection sensitivity was tested by spiking Jurkat RNA equal to fewer than twelve TCR copies' worth into samples containing about 20,000-1,100,000 naive CD8 T cells. CD8 T cells were enriched with RosetteSep CD8+ T Cell Enrichment Cocktail and Ficoll-Paque, followed by ACK red cell lysis. Sequencing used naive CD8+ T cells from blood, with Jurkat cell RNA spiked in. According to the study, the label for this sample's cell subset or site signals: FACS-sorted CD8+CD4-CCR7+CD45RA+ naive T cells. The TCR was taken from a human donor in good health. Some libraries in this study had Jurkat cell RNA spiked in. Recombination connected TRBV20-1 to TRBJ2-2; 8 bases in the junction line up with TRBD1. CDR3 sequence: CSARERGQVSTGELFF. The DNA reads TGCAGTGCTAGAGAAAGGGGACAGGTGAGCACCGGGGAGCTGTTTTTT.